Below are 30 T cell receptor beta chains sequenced from a single sample in a study of cytomegalovirus exposure and HLA in healthy donors. Amplification used 60 Vbeta primers and 13 Jbeta primers. Only in-frame clones appear in the TCRdb table, and some are missing; sequencing was by immunoSEQ multiplex PCR. This sample carries under 200,000 clones, around 84% of them seen once, and the ten largest clones take 1.5% to 2.5%. Input material: PBMCs. These receptors came from a man between 18 and 29 years old in good health and CMV-seronegative.

V usage is TRBV5-1 and J usage is TRBJ1-1; D ambiguous. In germline, CDR1 is SGHRS, CDR2 YFSETQ. This CDR3 spans 13 amino acids. Deletions cut 2 bases from V and 4 bases from J, with 9 bases between. CDR3 bases: TGCGCCAGCAGCTTTGAAATAGTCACTGAAGCTTTCTTT. Residues: CASSFEIVTEAFF. The full variable domain, with the rest looked up from reference TRBV5-1 and TRBJ1-1, is KAGVTQTPRYLIKTRGQQVTLSCSPISGHRSVSWYQQTPGQGLQFLFEYFSETQRNKGNFPGRFSGRQFSNSRSEMNVSTLELGDSALYLCASSFEIVTEAFFGQGTRLTVV.

The chain has TRBV25-1 and TRBJ1-1, with 7 bases that match TRBD1. The V segment lost 4 bases and the J segment 5 bases; nucleotides outside the gene matches: 4. Germline V gene data show CDR1 as MGHDK and CDR2 as SYGVNS. This CDR3 spans 13 amino acids. The DNA for the CDR3 is TGTGCCAGCAGTGTAGGGGGCGGAACTGAAGCTTTCTTT. Protein sequence: CASSVGGGTEAFF.

This chain joins TRBV4-3 and TRBJ2-1; 8 bases match TRBD2. The CDR3 totals 16 residues. J was trimmed by 10 bases and V by 1 base; bases with no gene match: 12. Germline V gene sequence: CDR1 LGHNA, CDR2 YSLEER. CDR3 sequence reads: CASSQGLLTGGREQFF. CDR3 nucleotides: TGCGCCAGCAGCCAAGGCCTGTTAACGGGAGGGAGGGAGCAGTTCTTC.

The gene calls are TRBV10-3 and TRBJ2-7, with a tentative D call TRBD2 (9 bases). The V gene's germline CDR1 is ENHRY and CDR2 SYGVKD. CDR3 length: 17 residues. V lost 0 bases to trimming and J lost 2 bases, with 17 bases between them. The CDR3 DNA is TGTGCCATCAGTGAGTCCAGGGGGCTAGCGGGAACCTACGAGCAGTACTTC. Protein: CAISESRGLAGTYEQYF.

The chain is built from TRBV19 and TRBJ1-4; 8 bases map to TRBD1. The CDR3 has 14 amino acids. The V and J ends lost 2 bases and 8 bases, in that order; junction bases with no gene match: 4. From germline, CDR1 is LNHDA and CDR2 SQIVND (reference sequence). This CDR3 is CASSITGGDEKLFF. The DNA for the CDR3 is TGTGCCAGTAGTATAACAGGGGGTGACGAAAAACTGTTTTTT.

The V call is TRBV29-1, the J call TRBJ1-2, with unresolved D. The V end was cut by 6 bases, the J end by 2 bases, with 13 bases between. The CDR3 contains 13 residues. Germline CDR1 and CDR2: SQVTM and ANQGSEA. The CDR3 spells CSVARAGNYGYTF. DNA of the CDR3: TGCAGCGTGGCAAGGGCGGGGAACTATGGCTACACCTTC.

This CDR3 reads CASSWGQISSYNSPLHF. The CDR3, as DNA: TGTGCCAGCAGCTGGGGGCAGATAAGCTCCTATAATTCACCCCTCCACTTT. V is TRBV5-5 and J is TRBJ1-6, with a weak D call TRBD1 (6 bases). This CDR3 has 17 residues. Germline values: CDR1 SGHKS, CDR2 YYEKEE (reference sequence). Trimming took 3 bases from V and 0 from J, leaving 13 bases between them.

V and J are TRBV9 and TRBJ1-2, with 8 bases matching TRBD1. V gave up 4 bases and J gave up 8 bases; unmatched junction bases: 4. Germline CDR1 and CDR2: SGDLS and YYNGEE. This CDR3 contains 12 residues. CDR3: CASSPQGGGYTF. In DNA form, the CDR3 reads TGTGCCAGCAGCCCACAGGGGGGCGGCTACACCTTC. Full variable domain (remainder filled in from reference TRBV9 and TRBJ1-2): DSGVTQTPKHLITATGQRVTLRCSPRSGDLSVYWYQQSLDQGLQFLIQYYNGEERAKGNILERFSAQQFPDLHSELNLSSLELGDSALYFCASSPQGGGYTFGSGTRLTVV.

The genes are TRBV6-4 and TRBJ2-3; D not certain. This CDR3 contains 14 residues. The V end was cut by 0 bases, the J end by 4 bases, with 8 bases between. Germline loops: CDR1 MRHNA, CDR2 SNTAGT. This CDR3 is CASSDSLVSDTQYF. As DNA, the CDR3 is TGTGCCAGCAGTGACTCCCTAGTGTCAGATACGCAGTATTTT.

The chain couples TRBV19 to TRBJ2-7, with a tentative D call TRBD1 (6 bases). The ends were cut back, 1 base at V and 5 bases at J, with 15 bases in the middle. Germline V CDR1 and CDR2: LNHDA, SQIVND (reference sequence). The CDR3 extends over 15 amino acids. In DNA, the CDR3 is TGTGCCAGTAGTATAGGTGGCAGGGGACCGCACGAGCAGTACTTC. Its translation is CASSIGGRGPHEQYF.

V usage is TRBV29-1 and J usage is TRBJ2-1, with 11 bases lining up with TRBD2. CDR1 SQVTM and CDR2 ANQGSEA come from the germline V gene. V was pared by 7 bases and J by 12 bases, with 17 bases of the junction left unmatched. The CDR3 is 15 amino acids. CDR3 amino acids: CSGMTGVSGRAGQFF. Written as DNA, the CDR3 is TGCAGCGGAATGACGGGTGTTAGCGGGAGGGCCGGGCAGTTCTTC.

J is TRBJ1-6 and V is TRBV28; D gene ambiguous. CDR3 length: 15 amino acids. From germline, CDR1 is MDHEN and CDR2 SYDVKM. Trimming shortened V by 7 bases and J by 10 bases, and 20 bases separated the two germline ends. The CDR3 DNA follows: TGTGCCAGCATCCAGCCGGGAGCCCGAATGTCACCCCTCCACTTT. This codes for CASIQPGARMSPLHF.

The rearrangement joins TRBV28 to TRBJ1-3, with TRBD1 identical over 8 bases. Germline V gene data show CDR1 as MDHEN and CDR2 as SYDVKM. The CDR3 loop spans 17 amino acids. J lost 0 bases, V lost 3 bases, and 7 bases had no gene match. The CDR3 DNA sequence: TGTGCCAGCAGTTTTAACAGGGGGACTCTCTCTGGAAACACCATATATTTT. It is translated as CASSFNRGTLSGNTIYF.

V and J are TRBV4-1 and TRBJ1-5; 9 nucleotides match TRBD1. Germline CDR1 MGHRA, CDR2 YSYEKL. V dropped 4 bases and J dropped 1; count of bases not matched to a gene: 5. The CDR3 runs to 16 residues. The CDR3 nucleotides read TGCGCCAGCAGCCGAGCCGGGACAGGGAGCAATCAGCCCCAGCATTTT. This codes for CASSRAGTGSNQPQHF.

This clone was detected once. This chain uses TRBV5-1 with TRBJ2-3; 12 bases fit TRBD2. From germline, CDR1 is SGHRS and CDR2 YFSETQ. V shed 4 bases and J 1 base; nucleotides not matched to a gene: 13. The CDR3 contains 19 residues. CDR3 nucleotides: TGCGCCAGCAGCCTTTGGCCTAGCGGGAGGGCCCTCGGCACAGATACGCAGTATTTT. Translation gives CASSLWPSGRALGTDTQYF.

This clone has just a few counts. The gene calls are TRBV7-9 and TRBJ1-4; perhaps TRBD1 as D (5 bases). The CDR3 spans 15 residues. Germline CDR1 is SEHNR and CDR2 is FQNEAQ (reference sequence). Trimming removed 3 bases from V and 2 bases from J, with 10 bases in between. CDR3 coding DNA: TGTGCCAGCAGCTTCCAGGGTTCCACTAATGAAAAACTGTTTTTT. This encodes CASSFQGSTNEKLFF.

The CDR3 loop is CATSGQGTEAFF. The CDR3, as DNA: TGTGCCACAAGCGGACAGGGCACTGAAGCTTTCTTT. This chain uses TRBV10-3 with TRBJ1-1; the match to TRBD1 covers 8 bases. This CDR3 is built from 12 residues. Germline CDR1 ENHRY, CDR2 SYGVKD. The junction had 5 bases not matched to a gene; V was cut back by 10 bases and J by 4 bases.

This rearrangement joins TRBV5-6 to TRBJ2-5; D not certain. The V and J ends lost 1 base and 2 bases respectively, with 6 bases between them. This CDR3 region has 13 residues. The germline gives CDR1 SGHDT, CDR2 YYEEEE. The CDR3 protein is CASSLLAQETQYF. As DNA, the CDR3 is TGTGCCAGCAGCTTGTTAGCTCAAGAGACCCAGTACTTC. The variable domain in full, with the rest retrieved from reference TRBV5-6 and TRBJ2-5, is DAGVTQSPTHLIKTRGQQVTLRCSPKSGHDTVSWYQQALGQGPQFIFQYYEEEERQRGNFPDRFSGHQFPNYSSELNVNALLLGDSALYLCASSLLAQETQYFGPGTRLLVL.

This chain connects TRBV10-3 to TRBJ2-3, with a tentative D call TRBD2 (6 bases). The CDR3 totals 15 residues. Trimming cost V 6 bases and J 5 bases, with 18 bases left between them. Germline V gene lookup returns CDR1 ENHRY and CDR2 SYGVKD. CDR3 nucleotide sequence: TGTGCCATCAGCCCCTCTCGCGGGGCAGGAGATACGCAGTATTTT. Its protein product is CAISPSRGAGDTQYF.

The rearrangement uses TRBV6-5 and TRBJ2-2; D is undetermined. The CDR3 is 14 amino acids. With 2 bases removed from V and 2 bases from J, the gap between germline ends came to 6 bases. The germline V gene encodes CDR1 MNHEY and CDR2 SVGAGI. The CDR3 loop reads CASSYGRNTGELFF. The DNA for the CDR3 is TGTGCCAGCAGTTACGGCAGAAACACCGGGGAGCTGTTTTTT.

This sequence joins TRBV6-5 and TRBJ2-5; possibly TRBD1 for D (6 bases). CDR1 MNHEY and CDR2 SVGAGI come from the germline V gene. Trimming took off 7 bases at V and 3 bases at J, with 15 bases between the two ends. The CDR3 length is 14 residues. The CDR3 sequence: CASTPLGQKETQYF. The CDR3 coding sequence is TGTGCCAGCACCCCTCTTGGACAGAAAGAGACCCAGTACTTC.

The chain uses TRBV28 and TRBJ1-3; D possibly corresponds to TRBD1 (6 bases). CDR3 length equals 16 residues. V was pared by 4 bases and J by 0 bases, with 13 bases between. Germline values: CDR1 MDHEN, CDR2 SYDVKM. CDR3 sequence: CASSSPGELSGNTIYF. The DNA for the CDR3 is TGTGCCAGCAGTTCCCCAGGGGAGCTCTCTGGAAACACCATATATTTT.

The chain recombines TRBV7-2 with TRBJ1-4; D not certain. CDR1 is SGHTA, CDR2 FQGNSA, per germline. This CDR3 is built from 16 residues. The V gene lost 3 bases and the J gene lost 4 bases, with 15 bases spanning the gap. Here the CDR3 DNA reads TGTGCCAGCAGCTTTAGCGCAAGCACGTTTAATGAAAAACTGTTTTTT. Protein product: CASSFSASTFNEKLFF.

The chain uses TRBV29-1 and TRBJ2-3; D gene ambiguous. Germline-derived CDR1 and CDR2 are SQVTM and ANQGSEA. The CDR3 covers 10 residues. Deletions cut 7 bases from V and 2 bases from J, with 4 bases between. CDR3 in DNA: TGCAGCGCATCCACAGATACGCAGTATTTT. Translated: CSASTDTQYF.

This chain links TRBV7-9 with TRBJ2-7; 8 bases agree with TRBD1. The CDR3 sequence is 17 residues long. Germline V CDR1 and CDR2: SEHNR, FQNEAQ (reference sequence). Trimming took 1 base from V and 2 from J; bases not matched to a gene: 10. The CDR3 spells CASSLVRPGTGPYEQYF. DNA for the CDR3: TGTGCCAGCAGCTTAGTTCGCCCCGGGACAGGACCCTACGAGCAGTACTTC.

The genes are TRBV7-2 and TRBJ2-7; 10 bases are shared with TRBD2. The junction had 2 bases not matched to a gene; V was cut back by 2 bases and J by 1 base. Germline V gene sequence: CDR1 SGHTA, CDR2 FQGNSA. The CDR3 spans 15 residues. The CDR3 nucleotides are TGTGCCAGCAGCTTACTAGCGGGGGTATCCTACGAGCAGTACTTC. Translation: CASSLLAGVSYEQYF. The complete variable domain, with remaining parts taken from reference TRBV7-2 and TRBJ2-7, reads GAGVSQSPSNKVTEKGKDVELRCDPISGHTALYWYRQSLGQGLEFLIYFQGNSAPDKSGLPSDRFSAERTGGSVSTLTIQRTQQEDSAVYLCASSLLAGVSYEQYFGPGTRLTVT.

The DNA for the CDR3 is TGCGCCAGCAGCCAGGAGCGGGAGTGGTCCTACGAGCAGTACTTC. This encodes CASSQEREWSYEQYF. The genes are TRBV4-3 and TRBJ2-7; TRBD2 aligns across 8 bases. Germline assignment: CDR1 LGHNA and CDR2 YSLEER. The V and J ends lost 3 bases and 1 base, in that order; junction bases with no gene match: 5. The CDR3 is 15 residues long.

CDR3 bases: TGCGCCAGCAGCGGCGGAGCAGTAGCGGAGACCCAGTACTTC. Translated: CASSGGAVAETQYF. This sequence joins TRBV5-1 and TRBJ2-5, with D perhaps TRBD2 (5 bases). Germline CDR1 reads SGHRS; CDR2 reads YFSETQ. V was clipped by 4 bases and J by 5 bases, with 15 bases between them. This CDR3 region has 14 residues. The full variable domain, with the rest looked up from reference TRBV5-1 and TRBJ2-5, is KAGVTQTPRYLIKTRGQQVTLSCSPISGHRSVSWYQQTPGQGLQFLFEYFSETQRNKGNFPGRFSGRQFSNSRSEMNVSTLELGDSALYLCASSGGAVAETQYFGPGTRLLVL.

The V call is TRBV5-8, the J call TRBJ2-7, with a weak D call TRBD2 (6 bases). Germline V gives CDR1 SGHTS, CDR2 YDEGEE. The CDR3 covers 13 residues. V dropped 4 bases and J dropped 4 bases, with 12 bases sitting between them. The CDR3 protein is CASSAAGSYEQYF. In nucleotides, the CDR3 is TGTGCCAGCAGCGCCGCGGGGAGTTACGAGCAGTACTTC.

This chain uses TRBV7-2 with TRBJ2-5; the D gene is possibly TRBD2 (6 bases). V lost 4 bases, J lost 5 bases, and 17 bases lay in between. The CDR3 is 15 amino acids. Germline-derived CDR1 and CDR2 are SGHTA and FQGNSA. The CDR3 sequence: CASSSGGRTGETQYF. The CDR3 region has the DNA TGTGCCAGCAGCTCTGGGGGGAGAACTGGGGAGACCCAGTACTTC.